This TCR beta chain was sequenced in a study of spatial heterogeneity in lung cancer. General study findings and limits: Ubiquitous expanded tumor TCRs showed up in blood more at resection than follow-up.

On each TCR cDNA molecule, a unique molecular identifier was present. TCRdb reprocessed the 5' RACE reads with MiXCR, giving one entry per CDR3 protein. The sample includes roughly 54,000 distinct CDR3 sequences, 6% to 9.5% of them seen just once. The germline V and J ends were trimmed by 2 bases and 3 bases, with 17 bases remaining between them. Germline V CDR1 and CDR2: SGHDT, YYEEEE. The CDR3 spans 16 residues. The time point denotes: sample taken at primary tumor resection. Extraction of whole RNA from tumor, nontumor lung or frozen PBMC preceded unsorted sequencing. Worth noting for this clonotype: Its antigen remains unknown.

This specimen was PBMCs, taken at surgery. The chain combines TRBV5-6 with TRBJ1-1; D gene unclear. The origin of this receptor is a female donor with early-stage non-small cell lung cancer. The CDR3 DNA sequence: TGTGCCAGCAGCTTTCTTTCCCGGGGTGGCGACACTGAAGCTTTCTTT. Translated: CASSFLSRGGDTEAFF.